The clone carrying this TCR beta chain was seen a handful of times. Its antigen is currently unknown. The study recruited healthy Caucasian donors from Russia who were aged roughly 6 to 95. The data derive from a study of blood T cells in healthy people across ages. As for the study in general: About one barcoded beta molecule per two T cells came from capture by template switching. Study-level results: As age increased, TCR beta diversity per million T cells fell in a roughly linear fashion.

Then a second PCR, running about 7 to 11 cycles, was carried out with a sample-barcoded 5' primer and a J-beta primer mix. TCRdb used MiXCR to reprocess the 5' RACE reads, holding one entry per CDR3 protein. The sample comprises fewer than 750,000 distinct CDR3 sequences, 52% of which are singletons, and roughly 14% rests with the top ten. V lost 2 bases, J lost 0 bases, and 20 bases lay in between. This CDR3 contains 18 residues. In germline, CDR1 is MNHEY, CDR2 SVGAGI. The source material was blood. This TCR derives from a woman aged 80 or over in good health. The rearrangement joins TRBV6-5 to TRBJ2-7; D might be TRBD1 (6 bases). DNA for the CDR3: TGTGCCAGCAGTTACACGGGGACAAGGGGACGTAGCTCCTACGAGCAGTACTTC. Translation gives CASSYTGTRGRSSYEQYF.